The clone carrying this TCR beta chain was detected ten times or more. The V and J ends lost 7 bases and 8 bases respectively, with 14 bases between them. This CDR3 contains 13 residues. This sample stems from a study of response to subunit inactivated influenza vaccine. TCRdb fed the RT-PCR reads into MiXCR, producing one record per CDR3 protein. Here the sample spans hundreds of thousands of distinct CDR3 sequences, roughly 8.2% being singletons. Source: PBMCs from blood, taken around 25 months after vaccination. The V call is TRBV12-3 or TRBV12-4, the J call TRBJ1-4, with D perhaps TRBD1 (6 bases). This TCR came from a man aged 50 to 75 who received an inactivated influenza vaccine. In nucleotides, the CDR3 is TGTGCCAGCACCGCAGGGGAATGGGAAAAACTGTTTTTT. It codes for CASTAGEWEKLFF.